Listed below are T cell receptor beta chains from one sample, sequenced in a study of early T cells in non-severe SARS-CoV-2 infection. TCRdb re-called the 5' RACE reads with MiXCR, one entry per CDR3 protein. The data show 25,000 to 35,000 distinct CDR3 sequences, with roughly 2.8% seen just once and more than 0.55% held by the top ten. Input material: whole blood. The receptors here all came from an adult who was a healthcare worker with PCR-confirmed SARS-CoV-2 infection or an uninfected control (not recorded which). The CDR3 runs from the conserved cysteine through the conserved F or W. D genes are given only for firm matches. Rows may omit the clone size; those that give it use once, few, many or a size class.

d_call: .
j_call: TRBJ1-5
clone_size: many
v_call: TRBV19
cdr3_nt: TGTGCCAGTAGTCCTGCAAAACCTGGATACTCGTTTTTT
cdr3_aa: CASSPAKPGYSFF

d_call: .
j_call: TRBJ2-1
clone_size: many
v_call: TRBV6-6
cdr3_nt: TGTGCCAGCAGTTCTTTTCCGAATGAGCAGTTCTTC
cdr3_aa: CASSSFPNEQFF

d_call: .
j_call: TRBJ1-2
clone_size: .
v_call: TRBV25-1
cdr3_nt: TGTGCCAGCAGTGAAGTCGGCAAGTGGAACTATGGCTACACCTTC
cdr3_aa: CASSEVGKWNYGYTF

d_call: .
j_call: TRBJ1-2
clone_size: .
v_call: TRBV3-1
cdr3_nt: TGTGCCAGCAGCCTCTCCGAAAGGCGGACTAACTATGGCTACACCTTC
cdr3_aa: CASSLSERRTNYGYTF

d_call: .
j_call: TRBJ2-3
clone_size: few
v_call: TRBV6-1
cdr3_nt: TGTGCCAGCAGTGAACCCGCTAGATCTGATACGCAGTATTTT
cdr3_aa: CASSEPARSDTQYF

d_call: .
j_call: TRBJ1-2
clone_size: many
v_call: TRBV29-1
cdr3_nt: TGCAGCGTTGCGTATCGGGGCGGCGGGGATGGCTACACCTTC
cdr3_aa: CSVAYRGGGDGYTF

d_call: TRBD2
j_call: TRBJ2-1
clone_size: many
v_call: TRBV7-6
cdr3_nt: TGTGCCAGCAGCTTAGCGCTCCTAGCGGTTCCCTCCTACAATGAGCAGTTCTTC
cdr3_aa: CASSLALLAVPSYNEQFF

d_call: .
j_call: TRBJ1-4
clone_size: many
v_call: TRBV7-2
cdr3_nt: TGTGCCAGCAGCCCGAGCGGCCTTAATGAAAAACTGTTTTTT
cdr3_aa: CASSPSGLNEKLFF

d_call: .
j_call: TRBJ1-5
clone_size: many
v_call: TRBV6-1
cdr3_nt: TGTGCCAGCAGTGAAGCGTCCCCGGCGCGTCAGCCCCAGCATTTT
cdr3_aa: CASSEASPARQPQHF

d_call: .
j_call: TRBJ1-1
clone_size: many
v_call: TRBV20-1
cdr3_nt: TGCAGTGCTAGAGAAGTATTGAGTGCTTTCTTT
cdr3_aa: CSAREVLSAFF

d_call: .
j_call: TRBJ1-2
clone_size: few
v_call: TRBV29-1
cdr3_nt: TGCAGCGTTGAAGATCTAGGTGGAGGCTATGGCTACACCTTC
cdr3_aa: CSVEDLGGGYGYTF

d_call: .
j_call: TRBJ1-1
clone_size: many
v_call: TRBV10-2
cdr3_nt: TGCGCCAGCAGTGAGCCAGGGGATAGAACTGAAGCTTTCTTT
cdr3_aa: CASSEPGDRTEAFF

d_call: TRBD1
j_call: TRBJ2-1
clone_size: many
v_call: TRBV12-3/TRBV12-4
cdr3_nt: TGTGCCAGCAGCCTCAGACAGGGTTTCGACTTC
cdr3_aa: CASSLRQGFDF

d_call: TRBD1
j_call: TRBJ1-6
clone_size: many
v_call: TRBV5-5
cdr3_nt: TGTGCCAGCAGCCAAGGACAGGCAAATTCACCCCTCCACTTT
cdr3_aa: CASSQGQANSPLHF

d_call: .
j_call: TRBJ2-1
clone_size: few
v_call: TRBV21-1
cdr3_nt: TGTGCCAGCAGCAAAGCCACCGTTCCCGTAACAGGGGAGCAGTTCTTC
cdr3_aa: CASSKATVPVTGEQFF

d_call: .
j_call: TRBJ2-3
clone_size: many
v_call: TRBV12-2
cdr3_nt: TGTGCAAGTCGCCCGTCGGGGGGGCCGGAGTATTTT
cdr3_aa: CASRPSGGPEYF

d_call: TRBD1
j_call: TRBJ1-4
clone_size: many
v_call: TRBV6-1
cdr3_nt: TGTGCCAGCAGTGGAAGGACAGGGGTGAATGAAAAACTGTTTTTT
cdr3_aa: CASSGRTGVNEKLFF

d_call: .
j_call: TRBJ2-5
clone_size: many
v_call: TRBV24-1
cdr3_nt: TGTGCCACCAGTGATAGATACTTACAGGACCAAGAGACCCAGTACTTC
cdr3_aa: CATSDRYLQDQETQYF

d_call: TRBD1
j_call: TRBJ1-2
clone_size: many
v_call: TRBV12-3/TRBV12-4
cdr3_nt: TGTGCCAGCAGTCTGGACAGGGGAAGCTACACCTTC
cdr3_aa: CASSLDRGSYTF

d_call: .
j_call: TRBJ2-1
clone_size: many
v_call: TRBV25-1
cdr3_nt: TGTGCCAGCAGAGATGCGGGACCCTCGGGCCATGAGCAGTTCTTC
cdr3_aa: CASRDAGPSGHEQFF

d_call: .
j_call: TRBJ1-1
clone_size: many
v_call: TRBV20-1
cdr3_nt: TGCAGTGCTAGCCCATCATCCGGGATTCAAGAAGCTTTCTTT
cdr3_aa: CSASPSSGIQEAFF

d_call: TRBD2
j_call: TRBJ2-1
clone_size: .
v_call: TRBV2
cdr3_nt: TGTGCCAGCAGGTCTAGCGGGGGGGCCAATGAGCAGTTCTTC
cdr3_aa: CASRSSGGANEQFF

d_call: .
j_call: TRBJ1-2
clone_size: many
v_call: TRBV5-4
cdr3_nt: TGTGCCAGCAGCTCGGACGGATTCTATGGCTACACCTTC
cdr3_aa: CASSSDGFYGYTF

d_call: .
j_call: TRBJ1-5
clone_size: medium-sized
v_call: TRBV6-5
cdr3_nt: TGTGCCACCAGGAACCAGGGAGATCAGCCCCAGCATTTT
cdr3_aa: CATRNQGDQPQHF

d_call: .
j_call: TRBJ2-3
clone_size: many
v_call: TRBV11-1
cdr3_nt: TGTGCCAGCAGCTCCTCTACGGACTCCACAGATACGCAGTATTTT
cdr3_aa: CASSSSTDSTDTQYF

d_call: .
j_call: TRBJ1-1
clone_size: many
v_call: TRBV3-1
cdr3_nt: TGTGCCAGCAGTTTTACCGGGACAGAAGCTTTCTTT
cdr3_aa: CASSFTGTEAFF

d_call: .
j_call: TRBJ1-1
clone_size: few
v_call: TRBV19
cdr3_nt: TGTGCCAGTAGTAGCAGGGGTCTGAACACTGAAGCTTTCTTT
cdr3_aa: CASSSRGLNTEAFF

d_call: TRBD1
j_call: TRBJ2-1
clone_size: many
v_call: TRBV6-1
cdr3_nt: TGTGCCAGCATAACAGGGGGCTCCTACAATGAGCAGTTCTTC
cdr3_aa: CASITGGSYNEQFF

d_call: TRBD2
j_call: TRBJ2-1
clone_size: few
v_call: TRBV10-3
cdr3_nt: TGTGCCATCAGTGACGGACTAGGCAATGAGCAGTTCTTC
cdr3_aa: CAISDGLGNEQFF

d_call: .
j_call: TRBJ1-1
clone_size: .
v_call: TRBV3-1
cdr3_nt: TGTGCCAGCAGCCAGTGGCAGTCGAACACTGAAGCTTTCTTT
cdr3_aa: CASSQWQSNTEAFF

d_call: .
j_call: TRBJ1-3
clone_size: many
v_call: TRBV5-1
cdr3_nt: TGCGCCAGTCAAGCTGGTTACGCTGGAAACACCATATATTTT
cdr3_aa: CASQAGYAGNTIYF

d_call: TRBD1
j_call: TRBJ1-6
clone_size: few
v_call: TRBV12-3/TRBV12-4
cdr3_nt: TGTGCCAGCAGTACCCAGACAGGGGGGATAAATTCACCCCTCCACTTT
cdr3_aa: CASSTQTGGINSPLHF

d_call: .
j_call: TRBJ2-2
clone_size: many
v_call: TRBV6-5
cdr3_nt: TGTGCCAGCAGCCTACGAGAGTGGACCACCGGGGAGCTGTTTTTT
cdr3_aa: CASSLREWTTGELFF

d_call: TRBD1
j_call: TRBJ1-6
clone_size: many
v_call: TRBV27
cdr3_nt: TGTGCCAGCACCCCGACAGGGGAGATCGATAATTCACCCCTCCACTTT
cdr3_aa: CASTPTGEIDNSPLHF

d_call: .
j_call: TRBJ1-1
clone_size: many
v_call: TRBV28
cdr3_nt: TGTGCCAGCAGTTTCGCCGAGAACACTGAAGCTTTCTTT
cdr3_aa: CASSFAENTEAFF

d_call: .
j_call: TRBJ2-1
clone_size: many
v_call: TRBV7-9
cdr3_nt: TGTGCCAGCAGCTCGAAGGGGGGGCCAGAGCAGTTCTTC
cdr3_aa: CASSSKGGPEQFF

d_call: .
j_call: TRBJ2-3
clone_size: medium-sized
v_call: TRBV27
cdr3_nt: TGTGCCAGCAGTTTACGGGCAGTGGGAGATACGCAGTATTTT
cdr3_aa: CASSLRAVGDTQYF

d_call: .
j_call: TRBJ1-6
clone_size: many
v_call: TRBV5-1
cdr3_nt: TGCGCCAGCAAGGGAGTTTCCGACAATTCACCCCTCCACTTT
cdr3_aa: CASKGVSDNSPLHF

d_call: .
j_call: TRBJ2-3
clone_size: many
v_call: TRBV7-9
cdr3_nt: TGTGCCAGCAGCTGGGACCAAGATACGCAGTATTTT
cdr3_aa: CASSWDQDTQYF

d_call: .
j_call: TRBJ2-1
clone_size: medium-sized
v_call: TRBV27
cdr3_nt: TGTGCCAGCAGTTTAATAGGGTTCGGAGGCCTCTACAATGAGCAGTTCTTC
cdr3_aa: CASSLIGFGGLYNEQFF

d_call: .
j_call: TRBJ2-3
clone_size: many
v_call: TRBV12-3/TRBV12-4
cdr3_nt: TGTGCCAGCAGTTCAGAGCGGGGCACAGATACGCAGTATTTT
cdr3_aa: CASSSERGTDTQYF

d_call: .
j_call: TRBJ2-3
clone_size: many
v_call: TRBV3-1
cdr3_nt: TGTGCCAGCAGCGGAGGGCAGTGGGGCACAGATACGCAGTATTTT
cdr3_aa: CASSGGQWGTDTQYF

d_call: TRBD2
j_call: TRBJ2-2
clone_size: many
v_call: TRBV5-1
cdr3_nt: TGCGCCAGCAGCTTGGATTTTCGGACTAGCGAACCCGGGGAGCTGTTTTTT
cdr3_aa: CASSLDFRTSEPGELFF

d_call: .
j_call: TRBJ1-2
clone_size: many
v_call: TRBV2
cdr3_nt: TGTGCCAGCAGTGAAGCGCATATCGGACAAGGGCCTTCTGGCACCTTC
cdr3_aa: CASSEAHIGQGPSGTF

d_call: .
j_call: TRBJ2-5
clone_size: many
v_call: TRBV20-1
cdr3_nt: TGCAGTGCTAGAGATCGATCGGGGCCTTATGCGGCCCAGTACTTC
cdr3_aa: CSARDRSGPYAAQYF

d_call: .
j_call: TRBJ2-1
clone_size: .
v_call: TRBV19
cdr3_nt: TGTGCCAGTAGGGACGTGGGGGCTTACAATGAGCAGTTCTTC
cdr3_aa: CASRDVGAYNEQFF

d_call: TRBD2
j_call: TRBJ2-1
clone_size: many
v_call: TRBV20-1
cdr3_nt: TGCAGTGCGACTCGGGGGGGGAGGAATGAGCAGTTCTTC
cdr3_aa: CSATRGGRNEQFF

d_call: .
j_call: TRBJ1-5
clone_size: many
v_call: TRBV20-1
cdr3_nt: TGCAGTGCTAGGGAAGGGGGGAGCAATCAGCCCCAGCATTTT
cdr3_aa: CSAREGGSNQPQHF

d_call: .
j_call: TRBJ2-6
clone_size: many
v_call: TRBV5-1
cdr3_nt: TGCGCCAGCAGCTTGGTTCCGGATTTCTCTGGGGCCAACGTCCTGACTTTC
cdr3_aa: CASSLVPDFSGANVLTF

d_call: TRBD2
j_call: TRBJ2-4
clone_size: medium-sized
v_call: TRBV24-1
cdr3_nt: TGTGCCACCAGTGAGGGTAGCGGGGCAGCCAAAAACATTCAGTACTTC
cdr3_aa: CATSEGSGAAKNIQYF

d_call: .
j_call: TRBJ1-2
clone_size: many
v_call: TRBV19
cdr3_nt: TGTGCCAGTAGTTCCCTCCCAGGTTCCGACTATGGCTACACCTTC
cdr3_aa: CASSSLPGSDYGYTF

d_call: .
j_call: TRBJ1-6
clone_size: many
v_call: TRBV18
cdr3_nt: TGTGCCAGCTCAGTCTCGGGACTTAGCTCCTATAATTCACCCCTCCACTTT
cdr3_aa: CASSVSGLSSYNSPLHF

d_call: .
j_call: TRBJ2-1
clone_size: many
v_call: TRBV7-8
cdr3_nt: TGTGCCAGCAGCTTAGGTAGACTAACTTACAATGAGCAGTTCTTC
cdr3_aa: CASSLGRLTYNEQFF

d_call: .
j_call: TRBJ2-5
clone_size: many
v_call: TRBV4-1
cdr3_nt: TGCGCCAGCAGCCAAGTCGGCGGGAAAATAGGGAAGACCCAGTACTTC
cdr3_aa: CASSQVGGKIGKTQYF

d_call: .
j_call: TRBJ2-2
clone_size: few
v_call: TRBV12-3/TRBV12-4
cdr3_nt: TGTGCCAGCAGTTCGGCAGGGGCAGGCACCGGGGAGCTGTTTTTT
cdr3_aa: CASSSAGAGTGELFF

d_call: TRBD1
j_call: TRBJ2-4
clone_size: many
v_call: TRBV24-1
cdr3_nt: TGTGCCACCCGTGACAGGGCAGACATTCAGTACTTC
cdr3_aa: CATRDRADIQYF

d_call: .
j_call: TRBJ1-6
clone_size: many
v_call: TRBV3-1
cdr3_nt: TGTGCCAGCAGCCAAACAGAGAGTTCACCCCTCCACTTT
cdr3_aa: CASSQTESSPLHF

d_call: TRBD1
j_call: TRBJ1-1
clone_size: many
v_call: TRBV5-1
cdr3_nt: TGCGCCAGCAGCTTGGGGGACAGGGGAGCTTTCTTT
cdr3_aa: CASSLGDRGAFF

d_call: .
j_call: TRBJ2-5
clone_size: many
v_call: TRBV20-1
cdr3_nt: TGCAGTGCTAGTATTGGTCGGACCCAGTACTTC
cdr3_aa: CSASIGRTQYF

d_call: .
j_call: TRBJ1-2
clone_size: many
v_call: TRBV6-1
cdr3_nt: TGTGCCAGCATACAGACAGAGCTCTATGGCTACACCTTC
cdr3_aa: CASIQTELYGYTF